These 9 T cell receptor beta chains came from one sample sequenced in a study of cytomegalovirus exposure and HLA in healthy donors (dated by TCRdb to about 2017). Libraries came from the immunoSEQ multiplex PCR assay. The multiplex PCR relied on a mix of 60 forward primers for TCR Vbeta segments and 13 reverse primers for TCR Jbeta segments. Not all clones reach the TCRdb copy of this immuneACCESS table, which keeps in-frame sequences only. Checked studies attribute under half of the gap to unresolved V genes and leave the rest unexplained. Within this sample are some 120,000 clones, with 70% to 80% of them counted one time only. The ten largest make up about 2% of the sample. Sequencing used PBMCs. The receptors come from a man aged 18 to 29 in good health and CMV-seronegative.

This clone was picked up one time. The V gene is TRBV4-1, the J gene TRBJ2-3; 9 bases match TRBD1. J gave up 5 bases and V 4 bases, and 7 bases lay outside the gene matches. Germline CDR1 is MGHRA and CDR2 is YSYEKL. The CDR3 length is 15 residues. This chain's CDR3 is CASSPNGQGIDTQYF. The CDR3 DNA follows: TGCGCCAGCAGCCCGAACGGACAGGGGATAGATACGCAGTATTTT.

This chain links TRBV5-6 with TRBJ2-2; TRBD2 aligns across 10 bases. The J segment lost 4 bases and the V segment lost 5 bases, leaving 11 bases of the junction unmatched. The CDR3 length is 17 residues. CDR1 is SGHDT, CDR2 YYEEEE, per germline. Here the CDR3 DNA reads TGTGCCAGCAGGTTAACTAGCGGGACCCTTAGCACCGGGGAGCTGTTTTTT. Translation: CASRLTSGTLSTGELFF.

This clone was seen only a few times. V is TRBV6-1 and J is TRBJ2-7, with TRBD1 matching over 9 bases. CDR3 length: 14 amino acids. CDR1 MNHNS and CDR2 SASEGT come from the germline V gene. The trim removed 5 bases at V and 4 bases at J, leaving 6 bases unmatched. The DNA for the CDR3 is TGTGCCAGCAGTAATCCGGGACAGGGTTACGAGCAGTACGTC. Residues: CASSNPGQGYEQYV.

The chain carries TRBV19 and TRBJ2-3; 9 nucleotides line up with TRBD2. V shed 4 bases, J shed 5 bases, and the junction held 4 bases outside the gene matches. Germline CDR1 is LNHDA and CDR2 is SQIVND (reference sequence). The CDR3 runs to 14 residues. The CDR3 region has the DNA TGTGCCAGTAGTACCACAGCGGGAGGAGATACGCAGTATTTT. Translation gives CASSTTAGGDTQYF.

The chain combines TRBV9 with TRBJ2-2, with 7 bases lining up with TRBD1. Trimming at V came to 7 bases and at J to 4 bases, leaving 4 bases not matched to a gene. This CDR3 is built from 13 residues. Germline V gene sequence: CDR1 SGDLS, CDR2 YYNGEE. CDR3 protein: CASGSGGTGELFF. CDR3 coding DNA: TGTGCCAGCGGTTCAGGGGGCACCGGGGAGCTGTTTTTT.

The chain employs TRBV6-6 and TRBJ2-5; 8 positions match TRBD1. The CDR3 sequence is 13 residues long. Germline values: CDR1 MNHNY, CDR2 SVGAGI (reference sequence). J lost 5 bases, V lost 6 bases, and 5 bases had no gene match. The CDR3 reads CASRGQGWETQYF. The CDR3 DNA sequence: TGTGCCAGCAGAGGACAGGGATGGGAGACCCAGTACTTC.

This CDR3 is CASSPGQRNEKLFF. In DNA, the CDR3 is TGTGCCAGCAGCCCGGGACAGCGTAATGAAAAACTGTTTTTT. V gene TRBV27 combines with J gene TRBJ1-4; TRBD1 agrees at 7 bases. This CDR3 has 14 amino acids. V was clipped by 6 bases and J by 4 bases; unmatched bases: 5. Germline values: CDR1 MNHEY, CDR2 SMNVEV (reference sequence).

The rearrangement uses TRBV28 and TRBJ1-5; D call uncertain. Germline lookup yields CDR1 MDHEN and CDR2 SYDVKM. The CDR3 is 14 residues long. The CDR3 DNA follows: TGTGTTACCGGAGGAATAGCATGGAATCAGCCCCAGCATTTT. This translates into CVTGGIAWNQPQHF.

CDR3 in DNA: TGTGCCAGCAGCCAAGATACGGGCGGGCGGTGGAATGAGCAGTTCTTC. As protein: CASSQDTGGRWNEQFF. The chain joins TRBV14 to TRBJ2-1; perhaps TRBD2 as D (5 bases). The V gene lost 0 bases and the J gene lost 7 bases, with 16 bases spanning the gap. This CDR3 contains 16 residues. CDR1 and CDR2 from the germline V gene are SGHDN and FVKESK.